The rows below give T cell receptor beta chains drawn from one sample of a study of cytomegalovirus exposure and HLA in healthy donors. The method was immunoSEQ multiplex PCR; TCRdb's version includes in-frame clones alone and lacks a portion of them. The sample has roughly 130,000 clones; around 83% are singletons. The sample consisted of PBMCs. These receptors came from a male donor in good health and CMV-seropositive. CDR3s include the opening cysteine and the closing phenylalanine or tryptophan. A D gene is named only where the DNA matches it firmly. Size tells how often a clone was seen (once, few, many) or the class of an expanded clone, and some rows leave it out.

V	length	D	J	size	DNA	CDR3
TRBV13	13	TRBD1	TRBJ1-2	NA	TGTGCCAGCAGCTCGACAGGGGACTATGGCTACACCTTC	CASSSTGDYGYTF
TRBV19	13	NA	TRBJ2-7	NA	TGTGCCAGTACGGACAGCAATGCCTACGAGCAGTACTTC	CASTDSNAYEQYF
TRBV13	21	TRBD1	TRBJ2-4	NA	TGTGCCAGCAGCTTACCGCTATCAGACCGACAGGGGGGTAAAGACAAAAACATTCAGTACTTC	CASSLPLSDRQGGKDKNIQYF
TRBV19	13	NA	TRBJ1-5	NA	TGTGCCAGTAGTATCCGGTACAATCAGCCCCAGCATTTT	CASSIRYNQPQHF
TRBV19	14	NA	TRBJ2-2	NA	TGTGCCAGTAGTACCTGGGGGCCTATCGGGGAGCTGTTTTTT	CASSTWGPIGELFF
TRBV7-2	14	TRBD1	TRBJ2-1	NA	TGTGCCAGCAGCCCGGGGGACAGGGTTTATGAGCAGTTCTTC	CASSPGDRVYEQFF
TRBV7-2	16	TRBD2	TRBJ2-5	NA	TGTGCCAGCAGCCACCCTAGCGGGAGGGCCCTTGAGACCCAGTACTTC	CASSHPSGRALETQYF
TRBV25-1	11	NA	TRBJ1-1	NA	TGTGCCAGCAGTGCCTACCGATTAGCTTTCTTT	CASSAYRLAFF
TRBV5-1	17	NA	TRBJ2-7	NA	TGCGCCAGCAGCTTGGAAGGTCTAGCGCCCCGTGGTTACGAGCAGTACTTC	CASSLEGLAPRGYEQYF
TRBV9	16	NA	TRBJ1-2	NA	TGTGCCAGCAGCGTAGGAGCGTCACCCAGGGGCTATGGCTACACCTTC	CASSVGASPRGYGYTF
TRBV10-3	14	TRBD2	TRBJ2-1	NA	TGTGCCATCAGGTCCGGAGGACTAGTCGATGAGCAGTTCTTC	CAIRSGGLVDEQFF
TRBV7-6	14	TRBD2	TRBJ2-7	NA	TGTGCCAGCAGCTTAGATAGCGGGTCGGGCGAGCAGTACTTC	CASSLDSGSGEQYF
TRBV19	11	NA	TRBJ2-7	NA	TGTGCCAGTAGTAATGAGGTCGAGCAGTACTTC	CASSNEVEQYF
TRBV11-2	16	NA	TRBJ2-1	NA	TGTGCCAGCAGCCTTGGCTTTCGGGGGAAGTACAATGAGCAGTTCTTC	CASSLGFRGKYNEQFF
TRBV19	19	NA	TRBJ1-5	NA	TGTGCCAGCGGGACTTCCGGCTATCGGGGATCCCGGAATCTGCCGCCCCAGCATTTT	CASGTSGYRGSRNLPPQHF
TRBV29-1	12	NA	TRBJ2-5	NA	TGCAGCGTTGAACACGGCCAAGAGACCCAGTACTTC	CSVEHGQETQYF
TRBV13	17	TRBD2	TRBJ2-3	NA	TGTGCCAGCAGCCCACGCCCGACTAGCGGAACCACAGATACGCAGTATTTT	CASSPRPTSGTTDTQYF
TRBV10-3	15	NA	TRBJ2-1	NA	TGTGCCATCAGTGAGTCGAAGCCGGGGGACAATGAGCAGTTCTTC	CAISESKPGDNEQFF
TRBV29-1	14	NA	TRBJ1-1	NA	TGCAGCGTTGTTAACGGCACAACGGAGACTGAAGCTTTCTTT	CSVVNGTTETEAFF
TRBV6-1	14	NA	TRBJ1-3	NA	TGTGCCAGCAGTGAGCGGGGGTCTGGAAACACCATATATTTT	CASSERGSGNTIYF
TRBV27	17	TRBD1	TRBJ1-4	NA	TGTGCCAGCAGTCCTACCGGGACAGGGGGGCGATATGAAAAACTGTTTTTT	CASSPTGTGGRYEKLFF
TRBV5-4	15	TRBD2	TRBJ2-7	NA	TGTGCCAGCAGCTCCCCGGCGGGAGGGCCTCAGAAGCAGTACTTC	CASSSPAGGPQKQYF
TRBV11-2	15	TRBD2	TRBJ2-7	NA	TGTGCCAGCAGCTTAGTAGCGGGTTCGTCCTACGAGCAGTACTTC	CASSLVAGSSYEQYF
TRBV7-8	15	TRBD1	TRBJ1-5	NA	TGTGCCAGCAGCTCTGAGGGACAGGGCAATCAGCCCCAGCATTTT	CASSSEGQGNQPQHF
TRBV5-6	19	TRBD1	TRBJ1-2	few	TGTGCCAGCAGCTTCGTAACCGGGACAGGGGGTCCACTTCTCTATGGCTACACCTTC	CASSFVTGTGGPLLYGYTF
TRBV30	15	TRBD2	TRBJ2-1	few	TGTGCCTGGAGTGGCGGGACTAGAAACTACAATGAGCAGTTCTTC	CAWSGGTRNYNEQFF
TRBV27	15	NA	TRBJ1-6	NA	TGTGCCAGCAGTTTATTTACGGGCGAGGGATCACCCCTCCACTTT	CASSLFTGEGSPLHF
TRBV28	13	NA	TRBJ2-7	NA	TGTGCCAGCAGTTTCCAGCAGGCCTACGAGCAGTACTTC	CASSFQQAYEQYF
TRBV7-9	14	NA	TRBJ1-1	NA	TGTTCCAGCACCCCGAGTCTAGGGACAACTGAAGCTTTCTTT	CSSTPSLGTTEAFF